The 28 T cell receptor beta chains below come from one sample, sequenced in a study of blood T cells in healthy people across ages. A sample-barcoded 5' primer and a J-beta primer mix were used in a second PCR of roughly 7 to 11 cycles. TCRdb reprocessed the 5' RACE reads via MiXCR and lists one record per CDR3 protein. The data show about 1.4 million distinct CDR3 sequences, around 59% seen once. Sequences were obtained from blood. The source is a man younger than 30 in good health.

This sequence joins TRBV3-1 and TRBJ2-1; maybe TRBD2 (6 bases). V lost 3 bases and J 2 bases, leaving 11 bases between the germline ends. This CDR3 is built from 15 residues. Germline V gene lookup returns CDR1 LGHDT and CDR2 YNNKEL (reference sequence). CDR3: CASSQGGITYNEQFF. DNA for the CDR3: TGTGCCAGCAGCCAGGGGGGAATCACCTACAATGAGCAGTTCTTC.

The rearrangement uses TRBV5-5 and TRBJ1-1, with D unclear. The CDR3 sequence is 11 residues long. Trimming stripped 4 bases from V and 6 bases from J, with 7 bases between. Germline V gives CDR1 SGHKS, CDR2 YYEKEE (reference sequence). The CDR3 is CASSESSEAFF. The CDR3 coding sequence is TGTGCCAGCAGCGAATCGTCTGAAGCTTTCTTT. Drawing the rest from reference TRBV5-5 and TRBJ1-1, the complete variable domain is DAGVTQSPTHLIKTRGQQVTLRCSPISGHKSVSWYQQVLGQGPQFIFQYYEKEERGRGNFPDRFSARQFPNYSSELNVNALLLGDSALYLCASSESSEAFFGQGTRLTVV.

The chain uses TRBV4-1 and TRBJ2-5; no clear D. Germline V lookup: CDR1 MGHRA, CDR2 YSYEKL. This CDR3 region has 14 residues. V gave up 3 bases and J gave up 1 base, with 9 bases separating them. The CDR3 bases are TGCGCCAGCAGCCAGGGGTTTAGCCAAGAGACCCAGTACTTC. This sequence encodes CASSQGFSQETQYF.

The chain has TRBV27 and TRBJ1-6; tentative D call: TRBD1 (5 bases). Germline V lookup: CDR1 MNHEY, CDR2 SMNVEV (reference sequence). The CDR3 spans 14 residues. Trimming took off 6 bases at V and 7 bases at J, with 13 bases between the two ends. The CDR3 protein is CASRVGGKNSPLHF. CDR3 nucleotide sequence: TGTGCCAGCAGGGTGGGGGGTAAAAATTCACCCCTCCACTTT.

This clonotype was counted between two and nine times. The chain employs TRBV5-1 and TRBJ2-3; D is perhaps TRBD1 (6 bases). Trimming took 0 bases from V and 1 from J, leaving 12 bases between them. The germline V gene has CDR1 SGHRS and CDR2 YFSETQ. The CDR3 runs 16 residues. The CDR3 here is CASSLDMGAGTDTQYF. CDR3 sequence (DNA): TGCGCCAGCAGCTTGGATATGGGGGCTGGCACAGATACGCAGTATTTT.

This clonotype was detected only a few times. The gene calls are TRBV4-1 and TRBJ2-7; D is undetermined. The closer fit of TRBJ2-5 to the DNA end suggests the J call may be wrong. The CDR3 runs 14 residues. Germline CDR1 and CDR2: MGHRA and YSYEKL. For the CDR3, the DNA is TGCGCCAGCAGCCAAGTCGCGTGGTCTGAGACCCAGTACTTC. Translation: CASSQVAWSETQYF.

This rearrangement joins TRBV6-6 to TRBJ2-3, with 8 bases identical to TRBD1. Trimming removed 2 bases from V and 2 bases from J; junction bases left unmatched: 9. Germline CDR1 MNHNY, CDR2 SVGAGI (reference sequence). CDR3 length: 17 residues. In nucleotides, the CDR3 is TGTGCCAGCAGTTACGGCCACATCCAGGGGGCCACAGATACGCAGTATTTT. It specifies CASSYGHIQGATDTQYF.

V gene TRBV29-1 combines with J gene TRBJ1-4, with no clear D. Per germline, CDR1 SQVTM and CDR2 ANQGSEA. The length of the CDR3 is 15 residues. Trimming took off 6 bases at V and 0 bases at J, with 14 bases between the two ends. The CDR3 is CSVAGPGATNEKLFF. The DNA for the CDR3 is TGCAGCGTAGCAGGACCCGGAGCAACTAATGAAAAACTGTTTTTT. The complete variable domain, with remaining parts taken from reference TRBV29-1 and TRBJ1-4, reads SAVISQKPSRDICQRGTSLTIQCQVDSQVTMMFWYRQQPGQSLTLIATANQGSEATYESGFVIDKFPISRPNLTFSTLTVSNMSPEDSSIYLCSVAGPGATNEKLFFGSGTQLSVL.

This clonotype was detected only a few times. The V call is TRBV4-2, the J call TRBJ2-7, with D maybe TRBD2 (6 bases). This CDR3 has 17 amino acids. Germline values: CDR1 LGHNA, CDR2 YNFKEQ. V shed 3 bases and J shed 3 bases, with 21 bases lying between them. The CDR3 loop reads CASSQRGTDIGVYEQYF. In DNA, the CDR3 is TGTGCCAGCAGCCAGCGGGGAACCGACATCGGCGTCTACGAGCAGTACTTC.

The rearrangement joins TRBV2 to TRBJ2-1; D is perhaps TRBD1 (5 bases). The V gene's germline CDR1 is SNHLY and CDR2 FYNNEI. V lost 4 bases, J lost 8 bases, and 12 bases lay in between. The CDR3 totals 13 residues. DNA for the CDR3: TGTGCCAGCAGTGTATGGACAACCGATGAGCAGTTCTTC. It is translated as CASSVWTTDEQFF. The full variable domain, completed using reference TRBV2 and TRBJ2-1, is EPEVTQTPSHQVTQMGQEVILRCVPISNHLYFYWYRQILGQKVEFLVSFYNNEISEKSEIFDDQFSVERPDGSNFTLKIRSTKLEDSAMYFCASSVWTTDEQFFGPGTRLTVL.

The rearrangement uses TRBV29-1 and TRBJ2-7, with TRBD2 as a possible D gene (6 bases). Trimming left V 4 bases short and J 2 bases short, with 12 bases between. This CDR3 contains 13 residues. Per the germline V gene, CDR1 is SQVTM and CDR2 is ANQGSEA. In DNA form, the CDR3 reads TGCAGCGTTGTGGTGACTAGTGCCTACGAGCAGTACTTC. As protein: CSVVVTSAYEQYF.

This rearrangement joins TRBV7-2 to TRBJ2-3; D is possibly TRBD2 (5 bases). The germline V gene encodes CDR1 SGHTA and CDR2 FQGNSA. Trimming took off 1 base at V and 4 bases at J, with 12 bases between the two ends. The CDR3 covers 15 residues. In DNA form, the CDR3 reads TGTGCCAGCAGCTTAGGGCTAGCAGTCGCAGATACGCAGTATTTT. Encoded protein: CASSLGLAVADTQYF.

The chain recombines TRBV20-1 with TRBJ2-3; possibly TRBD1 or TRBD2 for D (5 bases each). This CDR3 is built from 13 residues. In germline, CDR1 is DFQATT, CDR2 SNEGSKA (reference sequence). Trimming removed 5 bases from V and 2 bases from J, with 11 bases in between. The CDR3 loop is CSACPGATDTQYF. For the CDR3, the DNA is TGCAGTGCTTGTCCCGGGGCCACAGATACGCAGTATTTT.

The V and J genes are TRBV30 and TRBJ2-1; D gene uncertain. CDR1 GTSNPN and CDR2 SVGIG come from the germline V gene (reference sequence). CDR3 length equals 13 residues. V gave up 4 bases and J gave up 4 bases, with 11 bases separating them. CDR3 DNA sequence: TGTGCCTGGATGGCGAGTACTTACAATGAGCAGTTCTTC. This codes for CAWMASTYNEQFF.

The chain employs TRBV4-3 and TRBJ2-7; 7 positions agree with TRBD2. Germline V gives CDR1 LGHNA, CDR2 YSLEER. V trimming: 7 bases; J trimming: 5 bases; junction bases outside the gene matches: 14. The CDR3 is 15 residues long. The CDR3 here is CASNLSGDSANEQYF. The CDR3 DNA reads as TGCGCCAGCAACTTAAGCGGGGACTCGGCGAACGAGCAGTACTTC.

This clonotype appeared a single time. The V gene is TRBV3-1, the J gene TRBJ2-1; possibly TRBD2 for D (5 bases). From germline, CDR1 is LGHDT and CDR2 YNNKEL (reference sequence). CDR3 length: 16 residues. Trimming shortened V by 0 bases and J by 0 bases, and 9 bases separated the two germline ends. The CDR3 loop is CASSQDVGISYNEQFF. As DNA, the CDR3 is TGTGCCAGCAGCCAAGATGTCGGGATCTCCTACAATGAGCAGTTCTTC.

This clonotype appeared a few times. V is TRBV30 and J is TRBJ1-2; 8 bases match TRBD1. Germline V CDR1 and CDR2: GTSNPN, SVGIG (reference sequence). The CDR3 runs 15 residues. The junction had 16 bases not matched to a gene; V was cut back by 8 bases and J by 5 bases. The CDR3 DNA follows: TGTGCCGGTAACCGGGGACAGGCGATCAATTATGGCTACACCTTC. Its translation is CAGNRGQAINYGYTF.

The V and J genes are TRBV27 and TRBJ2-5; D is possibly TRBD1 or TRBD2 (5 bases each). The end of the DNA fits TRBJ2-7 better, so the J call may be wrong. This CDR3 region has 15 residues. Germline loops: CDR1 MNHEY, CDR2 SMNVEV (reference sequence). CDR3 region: CASSFGGSKSYEQYF. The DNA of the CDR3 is TGTGCCAGCAGTTTTGGGGGATCCAAAAGCTACGAGCAGTACTTC.

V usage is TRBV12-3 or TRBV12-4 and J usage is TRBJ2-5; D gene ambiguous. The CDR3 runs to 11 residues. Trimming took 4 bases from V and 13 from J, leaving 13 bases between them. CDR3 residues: CASSSVLLGYF. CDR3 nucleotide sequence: TGTGCCAGCAGTTCGGTCCTCCTGGGGTACTTC.

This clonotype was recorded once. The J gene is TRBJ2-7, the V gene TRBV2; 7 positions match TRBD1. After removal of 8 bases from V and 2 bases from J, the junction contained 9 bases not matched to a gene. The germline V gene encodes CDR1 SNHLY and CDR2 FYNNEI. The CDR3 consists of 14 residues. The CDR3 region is CASAYRGLAYEQYF. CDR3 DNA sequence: TGTGCCAGCGCCTACAGGGGCCTAGCCTACGAGCAGTACTTC.

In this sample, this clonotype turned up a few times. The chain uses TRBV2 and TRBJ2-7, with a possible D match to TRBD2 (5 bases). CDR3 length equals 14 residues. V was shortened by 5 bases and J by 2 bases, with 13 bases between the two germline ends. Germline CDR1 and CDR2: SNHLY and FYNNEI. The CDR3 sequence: CASSRGLFPYEQYF. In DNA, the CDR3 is TGTGCCAGCAGTCGTGGACTCTTCCCCTACGAGCAGTACTTC.

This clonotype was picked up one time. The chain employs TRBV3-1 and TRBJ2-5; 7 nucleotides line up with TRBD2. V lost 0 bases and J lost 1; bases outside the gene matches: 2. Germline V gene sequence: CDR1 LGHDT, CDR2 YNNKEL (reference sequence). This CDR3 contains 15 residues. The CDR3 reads CASSQDGRFQETQYF. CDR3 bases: TGTGCCAGCAGCCAAGACGGGAGGTTCCAAGAGACCCAGTACTTC.

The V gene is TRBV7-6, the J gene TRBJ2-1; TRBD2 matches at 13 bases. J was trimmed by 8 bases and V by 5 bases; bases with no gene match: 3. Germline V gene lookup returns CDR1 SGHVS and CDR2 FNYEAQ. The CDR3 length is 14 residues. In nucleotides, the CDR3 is TGTGCCAGCAGCCCGGGGACTAGCGGGGATGAGCAGTTCTTC. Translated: CASSPGTSGDEQFF.

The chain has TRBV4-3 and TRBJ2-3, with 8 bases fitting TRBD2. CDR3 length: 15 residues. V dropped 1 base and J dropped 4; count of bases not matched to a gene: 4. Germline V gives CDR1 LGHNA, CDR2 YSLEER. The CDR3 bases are TGCGCCAGCAGCCAAGGGACTAGCACCCCAGATACGCAGTATTTT. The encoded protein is CASSQGTSTPDTQYF.

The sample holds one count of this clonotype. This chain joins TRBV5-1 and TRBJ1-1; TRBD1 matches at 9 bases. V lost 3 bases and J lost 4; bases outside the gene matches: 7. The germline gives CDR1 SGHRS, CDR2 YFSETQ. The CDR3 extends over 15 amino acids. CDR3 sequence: CASSSQGALGTEAFF. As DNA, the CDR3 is TGCGCCAGCAGCTCACAGGGGGCTCTAGGCACTGAAGCTTTCTTT.

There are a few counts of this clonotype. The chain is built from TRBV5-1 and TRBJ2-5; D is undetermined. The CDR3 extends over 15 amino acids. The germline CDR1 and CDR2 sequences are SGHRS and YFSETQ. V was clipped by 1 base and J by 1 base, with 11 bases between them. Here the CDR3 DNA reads TGCGCCAGCAGCTTGACCCCCGGTGGCCAAGAGACCCAGTACTTC. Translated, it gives CASSLTPGGQETQYF.

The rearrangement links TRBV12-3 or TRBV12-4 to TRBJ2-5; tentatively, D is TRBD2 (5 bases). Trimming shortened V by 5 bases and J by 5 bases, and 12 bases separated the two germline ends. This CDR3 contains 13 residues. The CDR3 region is CASSGASLETQYF. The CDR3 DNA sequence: TGTGCCAGCAGTGGAGCTAGCCTTGAGACCCAGTACTTC.

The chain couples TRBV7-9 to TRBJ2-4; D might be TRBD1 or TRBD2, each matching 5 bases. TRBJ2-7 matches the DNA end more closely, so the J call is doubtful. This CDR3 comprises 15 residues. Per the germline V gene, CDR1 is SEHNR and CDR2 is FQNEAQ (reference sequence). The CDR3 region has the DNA TGTGCCACCATCCCCCCAGGGACCCAAGCCTACGAGCAGTACTTC. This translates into CATIPPGTQAYEQYF.